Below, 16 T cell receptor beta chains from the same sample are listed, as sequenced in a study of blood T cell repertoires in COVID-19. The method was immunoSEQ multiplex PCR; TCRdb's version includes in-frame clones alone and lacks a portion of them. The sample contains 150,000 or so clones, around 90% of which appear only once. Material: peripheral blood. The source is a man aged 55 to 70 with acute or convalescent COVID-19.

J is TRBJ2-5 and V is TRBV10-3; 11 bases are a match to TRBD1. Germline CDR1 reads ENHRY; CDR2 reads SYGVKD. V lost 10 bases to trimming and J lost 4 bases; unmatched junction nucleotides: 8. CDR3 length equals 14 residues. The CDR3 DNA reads TGTGCCACAGGAGAGGGACAGGGGGTAGAGACCCAGTACTTC. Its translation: CATGEGQGVETQYF.

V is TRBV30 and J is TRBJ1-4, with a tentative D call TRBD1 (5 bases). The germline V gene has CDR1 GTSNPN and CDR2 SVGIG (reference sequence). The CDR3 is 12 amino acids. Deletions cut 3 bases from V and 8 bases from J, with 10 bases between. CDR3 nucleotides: TGTGCCTGGAGGCGGGGGGGAGAAAAACTGTTTTTT. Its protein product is CAWRRGGEKLFF.

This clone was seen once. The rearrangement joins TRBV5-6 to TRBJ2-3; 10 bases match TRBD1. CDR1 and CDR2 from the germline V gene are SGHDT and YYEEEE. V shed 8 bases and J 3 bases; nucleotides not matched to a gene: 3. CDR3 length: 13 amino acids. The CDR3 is CASRQGATDTQYF. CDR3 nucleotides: TGTGCCAGTAGACAGGGGGCGACAGATACGCAGTATTTT.

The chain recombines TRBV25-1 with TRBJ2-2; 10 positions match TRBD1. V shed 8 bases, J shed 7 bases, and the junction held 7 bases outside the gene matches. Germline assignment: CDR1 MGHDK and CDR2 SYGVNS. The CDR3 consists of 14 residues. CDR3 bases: TGTGCCAGCGCCGGGACAGGGGTGAACGGGGAGCTGTTTTTT. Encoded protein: CASAGTGVNGELFF.

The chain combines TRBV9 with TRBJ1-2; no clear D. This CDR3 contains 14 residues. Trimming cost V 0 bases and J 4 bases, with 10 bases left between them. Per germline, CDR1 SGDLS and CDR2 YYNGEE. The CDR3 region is CASSVDESIYGYTF. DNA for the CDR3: TGTGCCAGCAGCGTAGATGAGTCCATCTATGGCTACACCTTC.

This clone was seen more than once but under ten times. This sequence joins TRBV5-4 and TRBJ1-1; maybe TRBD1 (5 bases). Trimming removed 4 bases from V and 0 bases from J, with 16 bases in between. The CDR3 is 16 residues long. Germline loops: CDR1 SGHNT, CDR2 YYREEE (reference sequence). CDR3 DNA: TGTGCCAGCAGCACCCCCCGGCAAGGGGTGAACACTGAAGCTTTCTTT. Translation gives CASSTPRQGVNTEAFF.

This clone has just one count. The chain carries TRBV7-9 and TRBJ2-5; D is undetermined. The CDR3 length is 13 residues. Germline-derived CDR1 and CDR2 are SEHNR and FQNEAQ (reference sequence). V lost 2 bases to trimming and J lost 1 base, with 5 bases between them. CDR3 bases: TGTGCCAGCAGCTTAATTAGCCAAGAGACCCAGTACTTC. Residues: CASSLISQETQYF.

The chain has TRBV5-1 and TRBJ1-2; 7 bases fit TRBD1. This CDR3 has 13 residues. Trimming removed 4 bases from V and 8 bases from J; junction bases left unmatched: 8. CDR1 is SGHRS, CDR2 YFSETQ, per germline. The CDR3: CASSEQGSTGYTF. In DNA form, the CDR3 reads TGCGCCAGCAGCGAACAGGGGTCAACAGGCTACACCTTC.

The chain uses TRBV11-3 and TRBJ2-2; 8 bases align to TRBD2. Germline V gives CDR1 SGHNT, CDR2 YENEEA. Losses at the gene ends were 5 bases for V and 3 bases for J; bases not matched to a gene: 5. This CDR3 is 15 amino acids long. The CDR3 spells CASSTSGTHTGELFF. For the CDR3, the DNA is TGTGCCAGCAGCACTAGCGGAACTCACACCGGGGAGCTGTTTTTT.

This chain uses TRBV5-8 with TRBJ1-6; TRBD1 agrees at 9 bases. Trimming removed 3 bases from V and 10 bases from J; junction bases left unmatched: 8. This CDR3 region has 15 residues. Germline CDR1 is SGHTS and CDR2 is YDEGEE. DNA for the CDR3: TGTGCCAGCAGCTGGGGACAGGGTCCATTATCACCCCTCCACTTT. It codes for CASSWGQGPLSPLHF.

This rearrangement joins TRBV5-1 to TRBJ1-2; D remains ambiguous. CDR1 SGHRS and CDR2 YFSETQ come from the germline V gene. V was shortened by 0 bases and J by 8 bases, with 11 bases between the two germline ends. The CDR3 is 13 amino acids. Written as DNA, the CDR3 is TGCGCCAGCAGCTTGGGTGTTTCGGAGGGCTACACCTTC. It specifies CASSLGVSEGYTF.

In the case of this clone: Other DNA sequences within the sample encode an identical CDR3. CDR3 sequence reads: CSVVRTEAFF. For the CDR3, the DNA is TGCAGCGTTGTTCGTACTGAAGCTTTCTTT. This chain uses TRBV29-1 with TRBJ1-1, with D unclear. This CDR3 contains 10 residues. Germline CDR1 and CDR2: SQVTM and ANQGSEA. Trimming took 4 bases from V and 5 from J, leaving 5 bases between them.

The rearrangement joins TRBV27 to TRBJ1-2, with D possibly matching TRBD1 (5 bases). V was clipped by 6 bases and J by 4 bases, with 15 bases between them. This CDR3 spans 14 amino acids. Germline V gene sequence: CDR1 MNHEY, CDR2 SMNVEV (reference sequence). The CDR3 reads CASRTTDTAYGYTF. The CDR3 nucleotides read TGTGCCAGCAGAACAACGGACACAGCCTATGGCTACACCTTC.

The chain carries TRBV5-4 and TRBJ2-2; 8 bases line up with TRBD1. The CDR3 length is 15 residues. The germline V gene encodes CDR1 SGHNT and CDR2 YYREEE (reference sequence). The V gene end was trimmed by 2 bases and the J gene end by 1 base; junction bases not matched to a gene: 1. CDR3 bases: TGTGCCAGCAGCTTCGGACAGGGGAACACCGGGGAGCTGTTTTTT. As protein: CASSFGQGNTGELFF.

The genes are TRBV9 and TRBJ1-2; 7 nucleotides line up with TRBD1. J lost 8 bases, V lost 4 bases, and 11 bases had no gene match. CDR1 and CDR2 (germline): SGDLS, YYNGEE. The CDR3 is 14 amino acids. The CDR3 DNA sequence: TGTGCCAGCAGCCGGGACAGCTCGGGGAGAGGCTACACCTTC. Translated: CASSRDSSGRGYTF.

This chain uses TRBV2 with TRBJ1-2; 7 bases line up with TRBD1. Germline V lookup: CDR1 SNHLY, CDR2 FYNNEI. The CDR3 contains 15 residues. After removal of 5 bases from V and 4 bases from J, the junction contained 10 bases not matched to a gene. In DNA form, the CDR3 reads TGTGCCAGCAGTCCAGACAGGGACCTATCCTATGGCTACACCTTC. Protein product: CASSPDRDLSYGYTF.